What follows are 24 T cell receptor beta chains derived from one specimen sequenced in a study of regulatory T cells in long-lasting Graves disease. Researchers made TCR beta libraries by using iRepertoire HTBI primers and running Arm-PCR on CDR3 regions. TCRdb re-analysed the multiplex PCR reads in MiXCR, keeping a single row per CDR3 protein. The profile covers hundreds of thousands of distinct CDR3 sequences, with roughly a fifth appearing a single time and around 30% taken by the ten largest. The time point was: persistent/refractory GD, antithyroid drugs over 5 years with positive TRAb. Following extraction of RNA from PBMCs, that RNA was used to make the TCR library. The sample in question was peripheral blood mononuclear cells (PBMCs), obtained when the disease was refractory, from a patient treated with antithyroid drugs. Receptors originate from a female donor with Graves disease.

This clonotype appeared many times. The rearrangement uses TRBV29-1 and TRBJ1-5; 7 nucleotides align to TRBD1. The CDR3 sequence is 14 residues long. Germline values: CDR1 SQVTM, CDR2 ANQGSEA. The V gene end was trimmed by 4 bases and the J gene end by 4 bases; junction bases not matched to a gene: 7. This chain's CDR3 is CSVVLQGTNQPQHF. The CDR3 nucleotides are TGCAGCGTTGTTCTACAGGGGACAAATCAGCCCCAGCATTTT. The variable domain in full, with the rest retrieved from reference TRBV29-1 and TRBJ1-5, is SAVISQKPSRDICQRGTSLTIQCQVDSQVTMMFWYRQQPGQSLTLIATANQGSEATYESGFVIDKFPISRPNLTFSTLTVSNMSPEDSSIYLCSVVLQGTNQPQHFGDGTRLSIL.

This clonotype was observed a few times. V gene TRBV19 combines with J gene TRBJ1-2; 7 bases agree with TRBD1. Germline V gene lookup returns CDR1 LNHDA and CDR2 SQIVND (reference sequence). The CDR3 length is 14 residues. J lost 0 bases, V lost 8 bases, and 6 bases had no gene match. Here the CDR3 reads CASLDRAANYGYTF. CDR3 bases: TGTGCCAGTTTAGACAGGGCGGCTAACTATGGCTACACCTTC.

The chain carries TRBV5-1 and TRBJ1-1, with D perhaps TRBD1 (5 bases). The CDR3 covers 17 residues. V gave up 0 bases and J gave up 0 bases, with 15 bases separating them. From germline, CDR1 is SGHRS and CDR2 YFSETQ. CDR3 sequence reads: CASSLVGGSRMNTEAFF. CDR3 coding DNA: TGCGCCAGCAGCTTGGTTGGGGGTTCACGGATGAACACTGAAGCTTTCTTT.

With regard to this clonotype: A junction boundary mismatches the germline segment, possibly from a read error. The chain links TRBV2 to TRBJ2-2; D gene ambiguous. CDR1 and CDR2 from the germline V gene are SNHLY and FYNNEI. The CDR3 has 14 amino acids. The CDR3 loop reads CVSKVDRYTGELFF. CDR3 DNA sequence: TGTGTCAGCAAGGTTGATCGTTACACCGGGGAGCTGTTTTTT.

This clonotype has ten or more counts. V and J are TRBV30 and TRBJ2-6; D gene ambiguous. This CDR3 has 15 residues. Germline loops: CDR1 GTSNPN, CDR2 SVGIG (reference sequence). V gave up 2 bases and J gave up 0 bases, with 8 bases separating them. CDR3 sequence: CAWSTSVSGANVLTF. DNA of the CDR3: TGTGCCTGGAGTACGTCAGTCTCTGGGGCCAACGTCCTGACTTTC.

As concerns this clonotype: One junction end does not reproduce the germline sequence, and a read error may be involved. The V and J genes are TRBV4-3 and TRBJ2-5, with 8 positions matching TRBD2. The CDR3 sequence is 16 residues long. Germline CDR1 and CDR2: LGHNA and YSLEER. DNA for the CDR3: TGCGCCAGCAGCCAAGGAGCGGGAGCGTTCAAAGAGATCCAGTACTTC. The encoded protein is CASSQGAGAFKEIQYF.

Details on this clonotype: A much bigger clone sits one base away, suggesting this may be a read error. V gene TRBV11-2 combines with J gene TRBJ2-5; maybe TRBD1 (6 bases). The CDR3 covers 14 residues. Germline V gene sequence: CDR1 SGHAT, CDR2 FQNNGV. The CDR3 region has the DNA TGTGCCGGCAGCTTCAACAGGGCCCAAGAGACCCAGTACTTC. Translating gives CAGSFNRAQETQYF.

The sample holds many counts of this clonotype. The V gene is TRBV12-3 or TRBV12-4, the J gene TRBJ1-1; D not certain. The CDR3 is 14 amino acids. The V gene lost 7 bases and the J gene lost 10 bases, with 22 bases spanning the gap. The CDR3 nucleotides are TGTGCCAGCAACACCCCGGTTAAGGCGCCCGCAGCTTTCTTT. Protein sequence: CASNTPVKAPAAFF.

The genes are TRBV5-5 and TRBJ1-3, with 8 bases fitting TRBD1. CDR1 SGHKS and CDR2 YYEKEE come from the germline V gene (reference sequence). V lost 5 bases and J lost 0; bases outside the gene matches: 4. The CDR3 contains 15 residues. The CDR3 region has the DNA TGTGCCAGCAGGGTTACAGGGGGCTCTGGAAACACCATATATTTT. Its translation: CASRVTGGSGNTIYF.

This clonotype was counted many times. The chain recombines TRBV6-5 with TRBJ2-5; 9 bases align to TRBD1. Germline values: CDR1 MNHEY, CDR2 SVGAGI. J was trimmed by 5 bases and V by 1 base; bases with no gene match: 2. There are 14 residues in the CDR3. CDR3 DNA sequence: TGTGCCAGCAGTTACTGGGACAGGGAGGAGACCCAGTACTTC. This codes for CASSYWDREETQYF.

The V and J genes are TRBV7-9 and TRBJ1-5; D possibly corresponds to TRBD1 (6 bases). Per the germline V gene, CDR1 is SEHNR and CDR2 is FQNEAQ (reference sequence). V was shortened by 4 bases and J by 6 bases, with 19 bases between the two germline ends. The CDR3 is 16 residues long. The CDR3 bases are TGTGCCAGCAGCTCCGACAGGCTACGGGTAGGTCAGCCCCAGCATTTT. This codes for CASSSDRLRVGQPQHF.

This clonotype has only a few counts. The chain employs TRBV2 and TRBJ2-3; the D gene is possibly TRBD1 (5 bases). Trimming took 8 bases from V and 8 from J, leaving 17 bases between them. In germline, CDR1 is SNHLY, CDR2 FYNNEI. The CDR3 is 13 amino acids. Here the CDR3 DNA reads TGTGCCAGCGGGCAGGGTGGGTCAGGTACGCAGTATTTT. Residues: CASGQGGSGTQYF.

This clonotype turned up a few times. The J gene is TRBJ1-6, the V gene TRBV7-2; 7 nucleotides align to TRBD1. This CDR3 has 16 amino acids. The germline gives CDR1 SGHTA, CDR2 FQGNSA. The trim removed 4 bases at V and 10 bases at J, leaving 13 bases unmatched. The CDR3 sequence is CASSSQGKPGFSPLHF. The CDR3 nucleotides are TGTGCCAGCAGCTCACAGGGGAAACCGGGGTTCTCACCCCTCCACTTT.

The chain employs TRBV18 and TRBJ2-7; weak D call: TRBD1 (5 bases). Trimming left V 0 bases short and J 1 base short, with 7 bases between. In germline, CDR1 is KGHSH, CDR2 LQKENI. This CDR3 spans 14 amino acids. The CDR3 DNA follows: TGTGCCAGCTCACCACCGGGGCTTTCCTACGAGCAGTACTTC. Translated, it gives CASSPPGLSYEQYF.

This clonotype was counted ten times or more. This chain uses TRBV4-3 with TRBJ1-2; the match to TRBD1 covers 10 bases. This CDR3 is built from 14 residues. CDR1 is LGHNA, CDR2 YSLEER, per germline. With 1 base clipped from V and 7 bases from J, the junction kept 3 bases outside the gene matches. The CDR3 here is CASSQGQGASGYTF. For the CDR3, the DNA is TGCGCCAGCAGCCAAGGACAGGGGGCGAGTGGCTACACCTTC.

The chain has TRBV12-3 or TRBV12-4 and TRBJ2-7; 7 bases match TRBD1. V trimming: 7 bases; J trimming: 2 bases; junction bases outside the gene matches: 8. The CDR3 runs 14 residues. CDR3 nucleotide sequence: TGTGCCAGCACCATCGGCCAGGGGGCCTACGAGCAGTACTTC. It encodes CASTIGQGAYEQYF.

A few counts support this clonotype. The genes are TRBV12-3 or TRBV12-4 and TRBJ2-1; 11 bases are a match to TRBD1. V lost 7 bases to trimming and J lost 8 bases; unmatched junction nucleotides: 7. This CDR3 comprises 14 residues. For the CDR3, the DNA is TGTGCCAGCATCGCGGGACAGGGGGAGGATGAGCAGTTCTTC. Translation gives CASIAGQGEDEQFF.

This clonotype appeared many times. This rearrangement joins TRBV6-6 to TRBJ2-5; 9 bases are a match to TRBD1. The V gene's germline CDR1 is MNHNY and CDR2 SVGAGI (reference sequence). The CDR3 loop spans 16 amino acids. The V and J ends lost 0 bases and 4 bases, in that order; junction bases with no gene match: 6. CDR3 amino acids: CASSYSGTGQGETQYF. DNA for the CDR3: TGTGCCAGCAGTTACTCGGGGACAGGGCAGGGAGAGACCCAGTACTTC.

The chain carries TRBV7-2 and TRBJ1-5; TRBD1 is a possible D gene (5 bases). Trimming took off 5 bases at V and 9 bases at J, with 20 bases between the two ends. Germline V gives CDR1 SGHTA, CDR2 FQGNSA. This CDR3 has 15 residues. The CDR3 here is CASSVGGGVGRPQHF. The CDR3 DNA sequence: TGTGCCAGCAGCGTAGGTGGAGGGGTGGGTCGGCCCCAGCATTTT.

The chain carries TRBV15 and TRBJ1-4; D may be TRBD1 (5 bases). V lost 10 bases, J lost 8 bases, and 26 bases lay in between. The CDR3 runs to 16 residues. Germline V gene sequence: CDR1 LNHNV, CDR2 YYDKDF (reference sequence). CDR3 bases: TGTGCCAGCAGGGAGAGACAAGCCCCCTTAAGGGAAAAACTGTTTTTT. Its translation: CASRERQAPLREKLFF.

This chain links TRBV6-2 or TRBV6-3 with TRBJ2-7, with D unclear. V lost 6 bases, J lost 3 bases, and 15 bases lay in between. This CDR3 has 14 amino acids. The germline gives CDR1 MNHEY, CDR2 SVGEGT. The CDR3 nucleotides are TGTGCCAGCAGCCGTTGGACGGATGACTACGAGCAGTACTTC. It is translated as CASSRWTDDYEQYF.

The CDR3 nucleotides read TGCGCCAGCAGCCAAGACAGGACAGGGTATGAAGCTTTCTTT. Its protein is CASSQDRTGYEAFF. The gene calls are TRBV4-3 and TRBJ1-1; 8 bases align to TRBD1. This CDR3 contains 14 residues. V trimming: 0 bases; J trimming: 7 bases; junction bases outside the gene matches: 4. The germline gives CDR1 LGHNA, CDR2 YSLEER.

This clonotype was recorded a few times. This chain connects TRBV20-1 to TRBJ1-6; weak D call: TRBD1 (5 bases). Germline V CDR1 and CDR2: DFQATT, SNEGSKA (reference sequence). Trimming stripped 1 base from V and 4 bases from J, with 11 bases between. The CDR3 contains 15 residues. DNA for the CDR3: TGCAGTGCTAGAGGGCAGGGAGGGTATAATTCACCCCTCCACTTT. The encoded protein is CSARGQGGYNSPLHF.

Concerning this clonotype: A far larger clone lies a single base away; this is likely a read error. This chain links TRBV7-3 with TRBJ2-7; D is perhaps TRBD1 or TRBD2 (5 bases each). Between the trimmed V and J ends, which lost 5 bases and 3 bases, there was a span of 11 bases. The CDR3 spans 13 residues. Per the germline V gene, CDR1 is SGHTA and CDR2 is FQGTGA. The CDR3 region is CASSRGLNYEQYF. The DNA of the CDR3 is TGTGCCAGCAGCCGGGGCCTGAACTACGAGCAGTACTTC.